This TCR beta chain was retrieved from a study of graft-versus-host responses after intestinal transplantation. Whole-study context: Recipients obtained multivisceral, liver-intestinal, or isolated intestinal transplants. Each patient got anti-thymocyte globulin induction, then tacrolimus and steroids for roughly 3 years.

Here immunoSEQ multiplex PCR was the method, and the copy in TCRdb shows in-frame clones only, minus some. The sample lists 100,000 or so clones; roughly 93% were seen once. Overall study results and limits: Within the allografts of patients who had graft-donor T cell macrochimerism, graft-versus-host to host-versus-graft clonal ratios were high.

Notes on this clone: The antigen is unknown.

The sample in question was unstimulated CD8+ T cells sorted from spleen or lymph node cells, obtained before transplant. This TCR came from a human donor who was the organ donor for an intestinal transplant.

In DNA, the CDR3 is TGCGCCAGCAGCCAAGATTGGGAGCAGGCGACATTAGATTCACCCCTCCACTTT. This translates into CASSQDWEQATLDSPLHF. This chain connects TRBV4-1 to TRBJ1-6; D remains ambiguous. Per germline, CDR1 MGHRA and CDR2 YSYEKL. Trimming took off 0 bases at V and 8 bases at J, with 20 bases between the two ends. The CDR3 consists of 18 residues.